Sequencing of this TCR beta chain was carried out in a study of blood T cells in healthy people across ages (dated by TCRdb to the mid-2010s). Background on the whole study: In model experiments, template switching captured roughly one uniquely barcoded TCR beta cDNA molecule for every two T cells. The study measured age-related changes in TCR beta repertoire diversity using deep sequencing normalized with unique cDNA molecular identifiers. The donors were divided into four age groups: young (average around 17 years), middle-aged (approximately 39), aged (approximately 64) and long-lived (about 90). To avoid experimental bias, donors of different ages were spread randomly across the sequencing lanes. The study analyzed two additional independent replicas of 1 million unique cDNA reads from the same blood draw for two donors, one aged 18 to 30 and one aged 80 or older. What the work shows at the level of the full study, not this receptor alone: Observed TCR beta diversity per million T cells fell roughly linearly with age, and a significant reduction was already apparent by age around 39. Bulk unsorted PBMC profiling prevented conclusive comparison of naive and antigen-experienced compartments. Compared with the aged group, the long-lived group had more naive CD4+ T cells, fewer expanded clones and increased TCR diversity, suggesting age selection. Estimates of total diversity based on one million sequenced T cells were considered lower bounds and underestimates. There was a strong correlation between observed TCR beta diversity and the percentage of naive T cells measured by flow cytometry. Because donor CMV infection status was unknown, age-related changes in expanded clonotypes were potentially confounded.

The CDR3 sequence holds 13 residues, the cysteine and phenylalanine included. Here the CDR3 DNA is all that survives: 39 bases in frame from base 1. V sheds 10 bases and J sheds 3 bases, leaving 14 bases between their ends. From the germline V gene (reference sequence), CDR1 is SEHNR and CDR2 is FQNEAQ. The library was obtained by 5' RACE. TCRdb lists the instrument as Illumina HiSeq 2500. A second PCR of roughly 7 to 11 cycles was performed with a sample-barcoded 5' primer and a J-beta primer mix. A unique molecular identifier was introduced onto each TCR beta cDNA molecule by a template-switch 5' adaptor carrying 12 random nucleotides. Each sample yielded at least 2.5 million CDR3-containing paired-end reads. First-strand cDNA synthesis was performed from all RNA using the Mint cDNA synthesis kit, with priming by a TRBC-specific oligonucleotide. Following uracil-DNA glycosylase treatment, a first 18-cycle PCR with universal primers M1SS and BC2_uni_R was performed on all cDNA. The paper's processing steps were these. For normalization, 1 million high-quality reads were randomly selected from each sample, with every read carrying a distinct molecular identifier. Reads with shared molecular identifiers were discarded instead of being binned into consensus sequences. MiTCR, run with a Q25 quality threshold and the strictest error-elimination algorithm, handled CDR3 identification, clonotype clustering and error correction. Lower-bound total TCR beta diversity was estimated with a nonparametric unseen species model using Euler transformation. In TCRdb, the public reads were trimmed at Q25 with fastp and aligned with MiXCR, with productive beta chains retained. CDR3 protein duplicates are merged, each entry listing the most common genes and DNA. V and J calls and clone size were set by TCRdb, not the authors. Within this sample are about 800,000 distinct CDR3 sequences, with roughly 64% of them counted one time only. 20% to 25% of the sample lies in the top ten.

Note on this clonotype: Its antigen remains undetermined. Per-base quality was not reported, and no clone a single base away is much larger than it.

The donors were 40 or so Caucasian individuals from Russia, aged 6 to 90 years, who were systemically healthy. About 9.6 milliliters of peripheral blood were collected from each donor into EDTA-treated Vacutainer tubes. Ficoll-Paque density-gradient centrifugation was used to isolate PBMCs, with at least 6.5 million per sample. Total RNA was extracted from PBMCs with Trizol reagent, with at least 5 micrograms obtained per sample. For every donor, an aliquot of PBMCs went through flow cytometry to measure the percentages of naive CD45RAhigh/CD27high T cells. The sequencing sample was made of blood. The chain joins TRBV7-9 to TRBJ2-3; a tentative D match to TRBD2 spans 6 bases. The clonotype was recovered from a man aged 25-45 years in good health. At the DNA level, the sequence is TGTGCCATACTCGGGGGTGGAACAGATACGCAGTATTTT. The encoded protein is CAILGGGTDTQYF.